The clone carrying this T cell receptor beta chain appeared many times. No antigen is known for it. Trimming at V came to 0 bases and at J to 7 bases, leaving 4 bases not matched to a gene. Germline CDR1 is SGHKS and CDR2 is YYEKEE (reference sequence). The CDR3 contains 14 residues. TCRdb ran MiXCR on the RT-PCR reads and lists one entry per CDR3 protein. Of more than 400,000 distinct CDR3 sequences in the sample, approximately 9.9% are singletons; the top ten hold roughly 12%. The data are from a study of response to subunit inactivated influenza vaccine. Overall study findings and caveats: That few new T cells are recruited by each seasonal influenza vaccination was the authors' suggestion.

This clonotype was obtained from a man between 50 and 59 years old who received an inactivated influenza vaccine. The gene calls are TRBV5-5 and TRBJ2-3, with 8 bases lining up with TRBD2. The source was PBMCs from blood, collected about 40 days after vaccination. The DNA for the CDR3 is TGTGCCAGCAGCTTGGGTTTTAGCGGGAATACGCAGTATTTT. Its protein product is CASSLGFSGNTQYF.